This T cell receptor (beta chain) was identified during a study of blood T cell repertoires in COVID-19. Across the study: The cDNA or gDNA used as material had been derived from T cells, B-cell-depleted T cells, or PBMCs.

This CDR3 is built from 15 residues. Trimming stripped 7 bases from V and 7 bases from J, with 22 bases between. From germline, CDR1 is MNHNS and CDR2 SASEGT. Followed over time, Seattle patients had been enrolled while infection was active. The authors' processing: Using reference gene primer amplification, nucleated cell counts were estimated. Libraries were prepared by immunoSEQ multiplex PCR; TCRdb keeps only in-frame clonotypes and omits some of them. The D gene and trimming were derived from the DNA, and the V and J assignments and clone size from that table. The sample yields under 450,000 clones, 75% to 90% seen once.

The receptor was isolated from a woman aged 55-75 years with COVID-19, enrolled during active disease. Sequenced sample: peripheral blood. V usage is TRBV6-1 and J usage is TRBJ1-2; the D gene is possibly TRBD1 (6 bases). CDR3 sequence (DNA): TGTGCCAGCAAGCAAAAAGCGGAGACAGGCGGTGGCTACACCTTC. This sequence encodes CASKQKAETGGGYTF.